These 8 T cell receptor beta chains were sequenced from one sample in a study of blood T cell repertoires in COVID-19. Sequenced by immunoSEQ multiplex PCR; TCRdb stores in-frame clones only, minus some. This sample carries roughly 70,000 clones, 90% of them seen once, and the ten largest clones take approximately 6.7%. The sample consisted of peripheral blood. All receptors derive from an elderly woman with active COVID-19.

The chain couples TRBV19 to TRBJ2-7; D is possibly TRBD1 (6 bases). V was shortened by 7 bases and J by 4 bases, with 20 bases between the two germline ends. The CDR3 spans 15 residues. Germline lookup yields CDR1 LNHDA and CDR2 SQIVND (reference sequence). The DNA of the CDR3 is TGTGCCAGTAAGTTGGGGGCCACGGGTCTTTACGAGCAGTACTTC. Encoded protein: CASKLGATGLYEQYF. The full variable domain, in which reference TRBV19 and TRBJ2-7 provide the parts outside the CDR3, is DGGITQSPKYLFRKEGQNVTLSCEQNLNHDAMYWYRQDPGQGLRLIYYSQIVNDFQKGDIAEGYSVSREKKESFPLTVTSAQKNPTAFYLCASKLGATGLYEQYFGPGTRLTVT.

The genes are TRBV11-2 and TRBJ2-1; D unclear. Germline CDR1 SGHAT, CDR2 FQNNGV. The CDR3 is 15 residues long. The V end lost 5 bases, the J end lost 1 base, and 12 bases lay between the germline ends. CDR3 sequence (DNA): TGTGCCAGCAGCCTATATGGCGGATCCTACAATGAGCAGTTCTTC. This encodes CASSLYGGSYNEQFF.

This clone was seen just once. The chain has TRBV18 and TRBJ1-1; possible D gene TRBD1, 6 bases. The CDR3 is 16 residues long. The V end lost 3 bases, the J end lost 6 bases, and 20 bases lay between the germline ends. CDR1 and CDR2 (germline): KGHSH, LQKENI. CDR3 nucleotides: TGTGCCAGCTCACCCTCAGGGGCTATAATATTGGCTGAAGCTTTCTTT. Translated: CASSPSGAIILAEAFF.

The rearrangement links TRBV19 to TRBJ2-4, with 7 bases lining up with TRBD1. The V segment lost 4 bases and the J segment 9 bases; nucleotides outside the gene matches: 18. In germline, CDR1 is LNHDA, CDR2 SQIVND (reference sequence). There are 17 residues in the CDR3. Here the CDR3 DNA reads TGTGCCAGTAGTAACCCCCTCGGTAGGGTCCGGGACAGCATTCAGTACTTC. It encodes CASSNPLGRVRDSIQYF.

The J gene is TRBJ2-3, the V gene TRBV28, with D possibly matching TRBD2 (6 bases). CDR3 length equals 15 residues. Looked up from germline, CDR1 is MDHEN and CDR2 is SYDVKM. V lost 6 bases and J 0 bases, leaving 13 bases between the germline ends. CDR3 amino acids: CASSPSGESTDTQYF. The DNA for the CDR3 is TGTGCCAGCAGCCCCTCGGGGGAAAGCACAGATACGCAGTATTTT.

The DNA of the CDR3 is TGTGCCAGTAACTCGGGACAGCGACTTAACTATGGCTACACCTTC. Translating gives CASNSGQRLNYGYTF. This chain links TRBV6-5 with TRBJ1-2; 7 bases map to TRBD1. Trimming removed 9 bases from V and 1 base from J; junction bases left unmatched: 11. Germline V gene sequence: CDR1 MNHEY, CDR2 SVGAGI. The CDR3 has 15 residues.

The chain carries TRBV6-5 and TRBJ1-4, with D perhaps TRBD1 (6 bases). The CDR3 sequence is 14 residues long. With 4 bases removed from V and 6 bases from J, the gap between germline ends came to 12 bases. Germline lookup yields CDR1 MNHEY and CDR2 SVGAGI. The CDR3 protein is CASSSQGMDEKLFF. The CDR3 bases are TGTGCCAGCAGTTCACAGGGAATGGATGAAAAACTGTTTTTT.

The chain combines TRBV6-4 with TRBJ1-5; no clear D gene. The V and J ends lost 5 bases and 7 bases respectively, with 12 bases between them. The germline V gene encodes CDR1 MRHNA and CDR2 SNTAGT. CDR3 length: 13 residues. The CDR3 nucleotides read TGTGCCAGCAGTCCTGAGGGTGGGCAGCCCCAGCATTTT. Translating it yields CASSPEGGQPQHF.